This T cell receptor beta chain was found in a study of CD8 T cells in ankylosing spondylitis. Study-wide results and limits: Apparently characteristic of ankylosing spondylitis blood was a TCR beta motif (eight highly homologous variants). There were earlier reports of some motif variants in reactive arthritis synovial fluid and blood.

For TCR beta, libraries came from quantitative 5'-RACE with molecular barcodes. TCRdb recomputed calls from the 5' RACE reads with MiXCR, one row per CDR3 protein. The data contain roughly 700,000 distinct CDR3 sequences, under 20% of them singletons. This clonotype appeared a few times. Its antigen is unknown. This CDR3 has 17 amino acids. Trimming took 5 bases from V and 5 from J; bases not matched to a gene: 14. Sequenced sample: blood, either unsorted or a sorted T cell fraction (not recorded which). V usage is TRBV12-3 or TRBV12-4 and J usage is TRBJ2-5; TRBD1 matches at 10 bases. The TCR sequence derives from a male donor with ankylosing spondylitis. This CDR3 reads CASSPGPGQGIGETQYF. DNA for the CDR3: TGTGCCAGCAGTCCGGGACCGGGACAGGGGATCGGGGAGACCCAGTACTTC.